This T cell receptor (beta chain) derives from a study of T cell changes during pregnancy in multiple sclerosis. Assay used: immunoSEQ multiplex PCR; TCRdb lists only in-frame clones, some missing. The profile shows about 87,000 clones, around 95% of them singletons. The CDR3 has 17 residues. The V gene end was trimmed by 1 base and the J gene end by 6 bases; junction bases not matched to a gene: 13. Germline values: CDR1 SGHVS, CDR2 FQNEAQ. This TCR was sampled from a female donor in good health, enrolled as a control in a pregnancy study. V and J are TRBV7-8 and TRBJ2-7; 9 nucleotides match TRBD2. Sequenced material: peripheral blood, taken in the third trimester of pregnancy. The CDR3 DNA is TGTGCCAGCAGCTTAGATTTGGGGCGGGAGGGGAGTCTCGAGCAGTACTTC. This gives the protein CASSLDLGREGSLEQYF.